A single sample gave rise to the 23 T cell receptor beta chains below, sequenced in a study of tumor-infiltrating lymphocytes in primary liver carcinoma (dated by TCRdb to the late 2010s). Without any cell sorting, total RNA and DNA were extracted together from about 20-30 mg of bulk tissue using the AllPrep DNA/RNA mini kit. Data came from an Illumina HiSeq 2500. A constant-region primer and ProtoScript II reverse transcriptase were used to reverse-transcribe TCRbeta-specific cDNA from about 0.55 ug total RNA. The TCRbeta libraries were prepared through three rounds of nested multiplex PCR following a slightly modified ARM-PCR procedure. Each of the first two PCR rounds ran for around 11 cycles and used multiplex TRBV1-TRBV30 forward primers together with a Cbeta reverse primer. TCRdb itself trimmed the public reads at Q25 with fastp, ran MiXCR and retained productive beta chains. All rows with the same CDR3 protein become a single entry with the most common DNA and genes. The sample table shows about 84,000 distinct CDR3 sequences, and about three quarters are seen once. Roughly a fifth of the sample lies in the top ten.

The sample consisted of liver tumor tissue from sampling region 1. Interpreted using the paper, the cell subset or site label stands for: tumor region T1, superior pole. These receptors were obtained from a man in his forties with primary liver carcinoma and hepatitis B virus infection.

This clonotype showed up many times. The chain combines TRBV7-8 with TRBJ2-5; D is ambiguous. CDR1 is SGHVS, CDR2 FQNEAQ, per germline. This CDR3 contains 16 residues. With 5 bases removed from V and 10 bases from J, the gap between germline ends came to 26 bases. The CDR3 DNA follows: TGTGCCAGCAGCCTCTCGCTGGGGTTACCCAAGAAGGGCCAGTACTTC. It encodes CASSLSLGLPKKGQYF. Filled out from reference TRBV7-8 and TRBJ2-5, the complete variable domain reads GAGVSQSPRYKVAKRGQDVALRCDPISGHVSLFWYQQALGQGPEFLTYFQNEAQLDKSGLPSDRFFAERPEGSVSTLKIQRTQQEDSAVYLCASSLSLGLPKKGQYFGPGTRLLVL.

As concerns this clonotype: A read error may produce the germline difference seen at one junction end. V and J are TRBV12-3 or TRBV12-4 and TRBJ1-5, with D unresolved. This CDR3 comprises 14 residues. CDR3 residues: CASSLAEGNQPQQF. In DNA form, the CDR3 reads TGTGCCAGCAGTTTAGCGGAGGGCAATCAGCCCCAGCAGTTT.

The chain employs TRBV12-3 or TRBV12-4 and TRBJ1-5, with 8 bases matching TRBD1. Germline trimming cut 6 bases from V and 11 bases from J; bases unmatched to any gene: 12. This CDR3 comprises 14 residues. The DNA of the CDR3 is TGTGCCAGCAGCCTGGGACAGGTCAACCAGTCCCAGCATTTT. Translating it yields CASSLGQVNQSQHF.

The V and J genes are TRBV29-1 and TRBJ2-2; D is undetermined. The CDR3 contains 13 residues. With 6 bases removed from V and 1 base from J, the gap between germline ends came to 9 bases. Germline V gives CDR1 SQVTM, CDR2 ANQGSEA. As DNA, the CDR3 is TGCAGCGTGAGTCGCTGGAACACCGGGGAGCTGTTTTTT. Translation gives CSVSRWNTGELFF.

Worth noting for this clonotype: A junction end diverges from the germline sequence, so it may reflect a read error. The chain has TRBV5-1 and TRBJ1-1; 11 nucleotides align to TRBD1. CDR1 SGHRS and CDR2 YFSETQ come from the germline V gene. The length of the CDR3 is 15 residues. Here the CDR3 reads CTSSFTGTGGTEAFF. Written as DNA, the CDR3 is TGCACCAGCAGCTTTACCGGGACAGGGGGAACTGAAGCTTTCTTT.

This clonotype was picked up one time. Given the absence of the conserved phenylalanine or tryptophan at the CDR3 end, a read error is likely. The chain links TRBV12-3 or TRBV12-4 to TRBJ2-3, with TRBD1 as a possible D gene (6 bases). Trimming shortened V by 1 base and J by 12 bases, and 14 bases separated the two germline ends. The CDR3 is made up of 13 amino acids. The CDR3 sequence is CASSLGLRQAQYS. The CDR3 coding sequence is TGTGCCAGCAGTTTAGGTCTCCGACAGGCACAGTATTCT.

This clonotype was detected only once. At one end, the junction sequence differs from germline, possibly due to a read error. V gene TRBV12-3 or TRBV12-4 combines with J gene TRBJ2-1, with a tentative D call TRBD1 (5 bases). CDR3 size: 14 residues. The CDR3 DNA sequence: TGTGCCAGTACTATAGGTCATAGGGGCAATGAGCGGTTCTTC. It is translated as CASTIGHRGNERFF.

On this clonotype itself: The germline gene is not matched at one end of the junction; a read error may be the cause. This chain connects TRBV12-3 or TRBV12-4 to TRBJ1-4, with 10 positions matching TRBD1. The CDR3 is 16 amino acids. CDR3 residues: CASSLDRGGSNEKLFF. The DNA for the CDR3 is TGTGCCAGTAGTTTGGACAGGGGGGGAAGTAATGAAAAACTGTTTTTT.

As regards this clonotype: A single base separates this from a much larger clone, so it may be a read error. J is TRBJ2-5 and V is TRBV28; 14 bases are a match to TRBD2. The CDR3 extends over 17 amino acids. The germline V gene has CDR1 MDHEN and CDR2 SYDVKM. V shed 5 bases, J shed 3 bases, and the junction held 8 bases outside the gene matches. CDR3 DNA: TGTGCCAGCAGTCCCCCCCCGACTAGCGGGAGGGAAGAGACCCAGTACTTC. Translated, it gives CASSPPPTSGREETQYF.

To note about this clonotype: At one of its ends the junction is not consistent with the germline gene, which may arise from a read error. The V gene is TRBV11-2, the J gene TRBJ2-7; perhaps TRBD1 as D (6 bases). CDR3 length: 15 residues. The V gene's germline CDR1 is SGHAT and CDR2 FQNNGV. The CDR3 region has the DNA TGTACCAGCAGCTCTACAGGGAGCCGGTGGTACGAGCAGTACTTC. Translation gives CTSSSTGSRWYEQYF.

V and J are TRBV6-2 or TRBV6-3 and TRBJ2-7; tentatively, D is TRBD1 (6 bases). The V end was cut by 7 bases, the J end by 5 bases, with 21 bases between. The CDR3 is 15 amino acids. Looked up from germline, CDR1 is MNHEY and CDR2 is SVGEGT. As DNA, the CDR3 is TGTGCCAGCATCCAAAACGTTACAGGGACCGACGAGCAGTACTTC. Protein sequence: CASIQNVTGTDEQYF.

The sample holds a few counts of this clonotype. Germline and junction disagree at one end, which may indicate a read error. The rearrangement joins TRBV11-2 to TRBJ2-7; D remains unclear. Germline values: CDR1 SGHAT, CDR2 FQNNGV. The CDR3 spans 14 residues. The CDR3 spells CASSLTDIAYEQYF. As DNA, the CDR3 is TGTGCCAGTAGCTTAACCGACATTGCCTATGAGCAGTACTTC.

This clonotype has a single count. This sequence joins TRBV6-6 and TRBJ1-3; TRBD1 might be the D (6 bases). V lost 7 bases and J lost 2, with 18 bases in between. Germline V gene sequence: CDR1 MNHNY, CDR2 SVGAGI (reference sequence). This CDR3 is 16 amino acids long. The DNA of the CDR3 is TGTGCCAGCAATGGGCAGGGGACTCGCACTGGAAACACCATATATTTT. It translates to CASNGQGTRTGNTIYF.

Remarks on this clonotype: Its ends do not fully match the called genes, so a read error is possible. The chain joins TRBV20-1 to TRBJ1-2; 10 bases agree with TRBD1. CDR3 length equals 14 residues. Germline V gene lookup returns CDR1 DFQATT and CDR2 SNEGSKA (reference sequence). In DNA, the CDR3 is TGCAGTGCTGTACCGGGACAGGGGAAGGATGGCTGCACCTTC. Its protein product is CSAVPGQGKDGCTF.

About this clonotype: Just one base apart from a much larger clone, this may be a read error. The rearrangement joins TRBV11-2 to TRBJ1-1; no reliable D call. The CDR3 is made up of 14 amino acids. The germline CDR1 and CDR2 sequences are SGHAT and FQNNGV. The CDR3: CASNLAGGNTEAFF. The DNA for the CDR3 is TGTGCCAGCAACTTAGCGGGAGGGAACACTGAAGCTTTCTTT.

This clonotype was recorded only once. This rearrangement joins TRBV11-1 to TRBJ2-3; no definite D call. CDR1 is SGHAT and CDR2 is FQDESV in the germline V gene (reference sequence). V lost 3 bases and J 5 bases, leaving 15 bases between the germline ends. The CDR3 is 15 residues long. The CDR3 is CASSLQPINKDTQYF. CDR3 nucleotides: TGTGCCAGCAGCTTGCAGCCCATCAACAAAGATACGCAGTATTTT.

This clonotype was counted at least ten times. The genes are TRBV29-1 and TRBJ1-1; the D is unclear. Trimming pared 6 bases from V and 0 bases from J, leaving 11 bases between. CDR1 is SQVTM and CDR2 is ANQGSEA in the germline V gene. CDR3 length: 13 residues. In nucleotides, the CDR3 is TGCAGCGTGCGACACGACATGAACACTGAAGCTTTCTTT. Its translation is CSVRHDMNTEAFF.

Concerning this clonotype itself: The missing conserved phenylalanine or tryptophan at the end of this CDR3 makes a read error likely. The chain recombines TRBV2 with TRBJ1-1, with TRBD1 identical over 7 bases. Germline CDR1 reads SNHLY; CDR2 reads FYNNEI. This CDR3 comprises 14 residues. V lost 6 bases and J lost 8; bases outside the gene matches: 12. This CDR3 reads CASSGTDMYREAFI. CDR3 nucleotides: TGTGCCAGCAGCGGGACAGACATGTATCGGGAAGCTTTCATT.

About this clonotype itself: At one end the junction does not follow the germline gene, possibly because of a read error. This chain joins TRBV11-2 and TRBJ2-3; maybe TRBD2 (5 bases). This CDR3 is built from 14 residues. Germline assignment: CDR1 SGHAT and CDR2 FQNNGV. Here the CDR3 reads CVSSFRDSTDTQYF. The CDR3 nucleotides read TGTGTCAGCAGCTTTCGGGATAGCACAGACACGCAGTATTTT.

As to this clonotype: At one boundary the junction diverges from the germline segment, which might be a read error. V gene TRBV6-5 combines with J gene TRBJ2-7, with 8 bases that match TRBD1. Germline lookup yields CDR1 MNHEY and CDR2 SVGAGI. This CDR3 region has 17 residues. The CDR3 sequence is CGSSYSYDRTGTFPQYF. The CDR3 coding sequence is TGTGGCAGCAGTTACTCGTACGACAGGACAGGGACATTCCCTCAGTACTTC.

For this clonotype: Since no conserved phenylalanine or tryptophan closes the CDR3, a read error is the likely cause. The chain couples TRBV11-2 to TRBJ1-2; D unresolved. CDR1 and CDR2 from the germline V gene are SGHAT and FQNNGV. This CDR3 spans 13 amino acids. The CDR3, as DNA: TGTGCCGGCAGCTTGGCCTTTGACTATGGCTACACCATC. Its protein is CAGSLAFDYGYTI.

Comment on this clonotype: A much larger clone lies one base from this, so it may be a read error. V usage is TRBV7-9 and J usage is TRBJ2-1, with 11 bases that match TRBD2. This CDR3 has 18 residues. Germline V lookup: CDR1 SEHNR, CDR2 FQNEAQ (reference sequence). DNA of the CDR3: TGTGCCAGCAGCTTAACCGGGACTAGCGGCAGATTCTACAATGGGCAGTTCTTC. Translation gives CASSLTGTSGRFYNGQFF.

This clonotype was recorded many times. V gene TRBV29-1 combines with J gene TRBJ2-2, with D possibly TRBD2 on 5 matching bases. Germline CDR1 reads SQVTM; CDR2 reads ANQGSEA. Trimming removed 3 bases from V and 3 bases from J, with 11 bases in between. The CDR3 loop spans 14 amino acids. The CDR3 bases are TGCAGCGTTGAGTCCAGGCGGGACACCGGGGAGCTGTTTTTT. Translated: CSVESRRDTGELFF.